This T cell receptor beta chain appears in the sequencing data of a study of CD8+CD57+ T cells in acquired aplastic anemia. Study-wide background: Sorted CD4+ and CD8+ cells gave an average of 3.2 ug of DNA.

This clonotype was counted at least ten times. Antigen unknown. CDR3 and TCR beta VDJ profiling relied on genomic DNA as the template. TCRdb passed the reads through MiXCR, listing each CDR3 protein once. The sample lists a few hundred thousand distinct CDR3 sequences, under 50% occurring once. Whole-study findings and limits: Sharing between patients and controls was observed for around 30 CD8+ CDR3 sequences.

Selection for sequencing was limited to patients who had shown CD8+CD57+ cell expansion by flow cytometry. Severe acquired aplastic anemia was the diagnosis recorded for all patients. J lost 5 bases, V lost 1 base, and 1 base had no gene match. The CDR3 has 14 residues. Germline V gene lookup returns CDR1 MNHNY and CDR2 SVGAGI (reference sequence). Sequenced sample: sorted CD4+, CD8+, or CD8+CD57+ T cells (not recorded which) from PBMCs. V is TRBV6-6 and J is TRBJ1-1, with 10 positions matching TRBD1. The TCR was taken from a human donor with aplastic anemia. The CDR3 region has the DNA TGTGCCAGCAGTTACTTGGGACAGGGGACTGAAGCTTTCTTT. Protein product: CASSYLGQGTEAFF.